Listed here is a single TCR beta chain. RNA totalling 0.5 to 1 ug underwent reverse transcription with random hexamers. Amplification of the TCR beta CDR3 was carried out by immunoSEQ multiplex PCR, which spanned a total of 54 Vbeta and 13 Jbeta segments. A single record per CDR3 protein comes from TCRdb applying MiXCR to the immunoSEQ multiplex PCR reads. The sample lists more than 55,000 distinct CDR3 sequences, approximately 96% occurring once. In blood CD8+ and CD4+ T cells, TCR beta underwent sequencing. Germline CDR1 reads DFQATT; CDR2 reads SNEGSKA (reference sequence). The CDR3 is made up of 16 amino acids. V was pared by 3 bases and J by 1 base, with 9 bases of the junction left unmatched. The sample is drawn from a study of CD8 T cells in Susac syndrome.

This receptor was taken from a human donor with multiple sclerosis. The chain carries TRBV20-1 and TRBJ2-5, with 9 bases that match TRBD2. The material sequenced was CD4+ T cells from PBMCs. CDR3 residues: CSARPWLAGIQETQYF. The CDR3 coding sequence is TGCAGTGCTAGGCCCTGGCTAGCGGGGATCCAAGAGACCCAGTACTTC.